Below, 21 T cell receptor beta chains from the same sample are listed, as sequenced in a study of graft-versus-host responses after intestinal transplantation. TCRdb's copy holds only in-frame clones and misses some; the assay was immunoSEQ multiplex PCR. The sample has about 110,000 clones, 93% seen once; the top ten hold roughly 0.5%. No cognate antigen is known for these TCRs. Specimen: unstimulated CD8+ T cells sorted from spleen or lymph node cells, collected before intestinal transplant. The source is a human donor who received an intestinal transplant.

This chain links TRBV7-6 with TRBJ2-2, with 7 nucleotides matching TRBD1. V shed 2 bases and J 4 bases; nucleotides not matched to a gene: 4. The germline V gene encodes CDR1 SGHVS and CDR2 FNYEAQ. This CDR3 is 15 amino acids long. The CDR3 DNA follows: TGTGCCAGCAGCTTAACAGGGGCGACCACCGGGGAGCTGTTTTTT. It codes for CASSLTGATTGELFF.

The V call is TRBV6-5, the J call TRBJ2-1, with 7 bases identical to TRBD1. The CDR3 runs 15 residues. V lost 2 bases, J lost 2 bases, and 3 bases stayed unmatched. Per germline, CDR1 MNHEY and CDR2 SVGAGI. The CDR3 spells CASSYRGTAYNEQFF. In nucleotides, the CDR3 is TGTGCCAGCAGTTACCGAGGGACAGCCTACAATGAGCAGTTCTTC.

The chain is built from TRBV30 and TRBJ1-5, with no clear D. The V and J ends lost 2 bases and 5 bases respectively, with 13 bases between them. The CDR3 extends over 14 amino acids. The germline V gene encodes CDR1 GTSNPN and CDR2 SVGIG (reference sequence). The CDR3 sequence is CAWSFSDGYQPQHF. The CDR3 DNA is TGTGCCTGGAGTTTTTCGGACGGTTATCAGCCCCAGCATTTT.

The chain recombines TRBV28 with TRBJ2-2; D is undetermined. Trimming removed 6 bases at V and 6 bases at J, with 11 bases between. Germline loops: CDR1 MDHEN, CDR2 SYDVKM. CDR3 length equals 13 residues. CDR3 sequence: CASSPRVSGELFF. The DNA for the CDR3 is TGTGCCAGCAGCCCTCGGGTGTCCGGGGAGCTGTTTTTT.

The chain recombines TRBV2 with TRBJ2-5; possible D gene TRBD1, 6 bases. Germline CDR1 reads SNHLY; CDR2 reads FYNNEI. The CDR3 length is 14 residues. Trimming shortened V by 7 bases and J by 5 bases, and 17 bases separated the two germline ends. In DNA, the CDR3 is TGTGCCAGCAAGTCCAGGGGTAAAGGGGAGACCCAGTACTTC. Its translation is CASKSRGKGETQYF.

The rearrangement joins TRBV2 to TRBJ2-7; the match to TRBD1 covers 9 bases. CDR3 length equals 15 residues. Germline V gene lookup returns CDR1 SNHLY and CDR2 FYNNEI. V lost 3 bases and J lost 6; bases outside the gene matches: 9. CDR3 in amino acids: CASSEVGTGPSEQYF. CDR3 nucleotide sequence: TGTGCCAGCAGTGAGGTGGGGACAGGGCCCTCCGAGCAGTACTTC.

DNA for the CDR3: TGTGCCAGCAGTTTTCAGGGATGGAACACTGAAGCTTTCTTT. Translated, it gives CASSFQGWNTEAFF. The chain links TRBV6-5 to TRBJ1-1; tentatively, D is TRBD1 (5 bases). Deletions cut 4 bases from V and 1 base from J, with 10 bases between. Germline loops: CDR1 MNHEY, CDR2 SVGAGI. This CDR3 has 14 residues.

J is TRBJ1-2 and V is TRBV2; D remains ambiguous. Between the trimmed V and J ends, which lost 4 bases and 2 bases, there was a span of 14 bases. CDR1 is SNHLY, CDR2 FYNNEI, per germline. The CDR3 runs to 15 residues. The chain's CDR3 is CASSGGGNSNYGYTF. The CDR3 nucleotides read TGTGCCAGCAGTGGGGGAGGCAACTCAAACTATGGCTACACCTTC.

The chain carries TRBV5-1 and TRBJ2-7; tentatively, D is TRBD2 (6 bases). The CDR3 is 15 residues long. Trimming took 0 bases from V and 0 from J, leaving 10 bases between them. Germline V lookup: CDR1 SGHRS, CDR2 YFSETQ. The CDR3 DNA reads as TGCGCCAGCAGCTTGGAACGGGGGTACTCCTACGAGCAGTACTTC. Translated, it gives CASSLERGYSYEQYF.

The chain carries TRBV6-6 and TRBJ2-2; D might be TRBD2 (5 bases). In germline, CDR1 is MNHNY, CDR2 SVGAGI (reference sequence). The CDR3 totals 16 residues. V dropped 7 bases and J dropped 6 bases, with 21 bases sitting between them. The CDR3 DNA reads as TGTGCCAGCATCCCCGGACTCCCTTATCTTCCCGGGGAGCTGTTTTTT. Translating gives CASIPGLPYLPGELFF.

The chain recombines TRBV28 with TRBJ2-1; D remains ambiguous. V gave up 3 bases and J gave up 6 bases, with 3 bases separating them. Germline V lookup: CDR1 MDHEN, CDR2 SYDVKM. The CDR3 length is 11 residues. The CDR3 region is CASSFTNEQFF. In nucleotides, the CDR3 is TGTGCCAGCAGTTTCACCAATGAGCAGTTCTTC. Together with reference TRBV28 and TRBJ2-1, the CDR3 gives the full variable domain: DVKVTQSSRYLVKRTGEKVFLECVQDMDHENMFWYRQDPGLGLRLIYFSYDVKMKEKGDIPEGYSVSREKKERFSLILESASTNQTSMYLCASSFTNEQFFGPGTRLTVL.

In DNA, the CDR3 is TGTGCCACCACGAGTGGATCTAATGAAAAACTGTTTTTT. It is translated as CATTSGSNEKLFF. V gene TRBV15 combines with J gene TRBJ1-4, with D unclear. CDR1 is LNHNV, CDR2 YYDKDF, per germline (reference sequence). This CDR3 is built from 13 residues. V dropped 7 bases and J dropped 3 bases, with 9 bases sitting between them.

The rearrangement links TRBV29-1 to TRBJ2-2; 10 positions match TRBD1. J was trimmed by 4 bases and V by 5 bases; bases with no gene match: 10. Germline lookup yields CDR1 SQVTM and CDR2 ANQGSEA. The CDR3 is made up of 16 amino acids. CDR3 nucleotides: TGCAGCGTTTGGGACAGGGGAAGGATTGGCACCGGGGAGCTGTTTTTT. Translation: CSVWDRGRIGTGELFF.

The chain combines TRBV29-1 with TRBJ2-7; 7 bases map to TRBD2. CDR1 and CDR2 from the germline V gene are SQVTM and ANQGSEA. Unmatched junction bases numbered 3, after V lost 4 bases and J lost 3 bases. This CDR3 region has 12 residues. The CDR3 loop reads CSVAAGDYEQYF. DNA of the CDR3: TGCAGCGTTGCGGCGGGAGACTACGAGCAGTACTTC.

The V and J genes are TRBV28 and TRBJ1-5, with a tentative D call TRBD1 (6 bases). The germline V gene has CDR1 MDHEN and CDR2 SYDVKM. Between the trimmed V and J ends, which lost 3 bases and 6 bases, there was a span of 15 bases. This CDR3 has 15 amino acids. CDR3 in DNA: TGTGCCAGCAGTTTCCGGGGGCGCGGCGGTCAGCCCCAGCATTTT. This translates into CASSFRGRGGQPQHF.

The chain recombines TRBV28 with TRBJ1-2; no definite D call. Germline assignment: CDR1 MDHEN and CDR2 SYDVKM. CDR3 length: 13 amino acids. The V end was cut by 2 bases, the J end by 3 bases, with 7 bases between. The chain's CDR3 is CASSLTAHYGYTF. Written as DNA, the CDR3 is TGTGCCAGCAGTTTAACAGCACACTATGGCTACACCTTC.

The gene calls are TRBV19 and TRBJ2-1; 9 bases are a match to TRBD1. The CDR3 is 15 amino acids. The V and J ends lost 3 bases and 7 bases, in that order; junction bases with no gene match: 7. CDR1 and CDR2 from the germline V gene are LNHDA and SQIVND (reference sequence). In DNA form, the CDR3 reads TGTGCCAGTAGTATTTCGGGACAGGGCTTGAATGAGCAGTTCTTC. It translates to CASSISGQGLNEQFF.

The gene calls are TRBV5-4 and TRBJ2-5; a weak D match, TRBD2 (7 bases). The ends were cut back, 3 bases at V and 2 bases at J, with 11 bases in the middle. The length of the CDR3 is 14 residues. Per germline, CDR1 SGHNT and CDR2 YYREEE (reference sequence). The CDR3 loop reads CASSWGGRQETQYF. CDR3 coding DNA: TGTGCCAGCAGCTGGGGGGGGCGTCAAGAGACCCAGTACTTC.

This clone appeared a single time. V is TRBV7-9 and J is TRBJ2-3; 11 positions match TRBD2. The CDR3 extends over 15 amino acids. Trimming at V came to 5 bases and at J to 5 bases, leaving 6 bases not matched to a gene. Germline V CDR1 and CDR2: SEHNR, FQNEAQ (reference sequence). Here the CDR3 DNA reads TGTGCCAGCAGCGACCTAGCGGGAGGCGGAGATACGCAGTATTTT. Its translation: CASSDLAGGGDTQYF. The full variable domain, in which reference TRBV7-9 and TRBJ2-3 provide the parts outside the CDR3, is DTGVSQNPRHKITKRGQNVTFRCDPISEHNRLYWYRQTLGQGPEFLTYFQNEAQLEKSRLLSDRFSAERPKGSFSTLEIQRTEQGDSAMYLCASSDLAGGGDTQYFGPGTRLTVL.

This chain's CDR3 is CASSFTRDTYEQYF. The CDR3 DNA sequence: TGTGCCAGCAGCTTCACCAGGGATACCTACGAGCAGTACTTC. V and J are TRBV7-9 and TRBJ2-7, with TRBD1 as a possible D gene (5 bases). Germline values: CDR1 SEHNR, CDR2 FQNEAQ (reference sequence). The CDR3 has 14 amino acids. Between the trimmed V and J ends, which lost 3 bases and 2 bases, there was a span of 11 bases.

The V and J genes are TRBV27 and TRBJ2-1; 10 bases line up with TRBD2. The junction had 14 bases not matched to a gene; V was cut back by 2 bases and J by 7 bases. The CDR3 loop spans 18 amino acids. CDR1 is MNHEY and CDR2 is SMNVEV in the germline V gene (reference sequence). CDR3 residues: CASSLPRSGRAQVNEQFF. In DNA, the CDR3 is TGTGCCAGCAGTTTACCGAGGAGCGGGAGGGCCCAAGTGAATGAGCAGTTCTTC.